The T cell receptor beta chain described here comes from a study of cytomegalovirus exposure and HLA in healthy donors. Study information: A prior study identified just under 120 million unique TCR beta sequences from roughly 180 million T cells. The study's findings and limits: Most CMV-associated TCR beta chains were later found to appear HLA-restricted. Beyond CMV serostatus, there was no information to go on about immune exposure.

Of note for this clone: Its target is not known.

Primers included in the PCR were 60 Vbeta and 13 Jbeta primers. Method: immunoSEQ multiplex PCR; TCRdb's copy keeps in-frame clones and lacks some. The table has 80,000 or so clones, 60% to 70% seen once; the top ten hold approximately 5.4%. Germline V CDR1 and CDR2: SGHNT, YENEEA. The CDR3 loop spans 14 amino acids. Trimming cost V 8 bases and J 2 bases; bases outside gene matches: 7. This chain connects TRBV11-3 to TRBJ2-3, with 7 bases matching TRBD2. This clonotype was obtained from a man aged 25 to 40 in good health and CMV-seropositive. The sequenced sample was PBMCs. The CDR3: CASSGTMITDTQYF. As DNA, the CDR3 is TGTGCCAGCTCCGGGACTATGATCACAGATACGCAGTATTTT.